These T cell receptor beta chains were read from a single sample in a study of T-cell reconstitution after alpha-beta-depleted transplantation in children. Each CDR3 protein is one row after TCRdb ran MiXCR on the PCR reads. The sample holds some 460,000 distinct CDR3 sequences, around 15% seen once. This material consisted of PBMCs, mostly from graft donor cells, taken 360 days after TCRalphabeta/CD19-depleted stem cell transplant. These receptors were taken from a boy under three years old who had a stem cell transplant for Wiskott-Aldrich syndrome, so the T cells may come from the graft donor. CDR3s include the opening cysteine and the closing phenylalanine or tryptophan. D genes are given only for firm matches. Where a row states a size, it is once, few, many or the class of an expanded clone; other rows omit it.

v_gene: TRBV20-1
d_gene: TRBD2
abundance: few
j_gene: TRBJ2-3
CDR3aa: CSASPTGTSKYF
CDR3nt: TGCAGTGCTAGTCCCACCGGGACTAGTAAGTATTTT

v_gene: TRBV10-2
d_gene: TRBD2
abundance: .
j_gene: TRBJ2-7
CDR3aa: CASSRGTSYLYEQYF
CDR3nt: TGCGCCAGCAGCCGAGGGACTAGCTATCTATACGAGCAGTACTTC

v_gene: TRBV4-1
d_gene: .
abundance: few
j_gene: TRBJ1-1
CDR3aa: CASSQVWASQAFF
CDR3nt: TGCGCCAGCAGCCAAGTTTGGGCGTCCCAGGCTTTCTTT

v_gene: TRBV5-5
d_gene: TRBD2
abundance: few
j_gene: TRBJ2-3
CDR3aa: CASSLDRGESIQGDTQYF
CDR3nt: TGTGCCAGCAGCTTGGATCGGGGGGAGTCCATCCAGGGAGATACGCAGTATTTT

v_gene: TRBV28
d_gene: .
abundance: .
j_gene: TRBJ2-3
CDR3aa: CASSLNRVLPRTDTQYF
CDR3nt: TGTGCCAGCAGTTTAAACCGGGTTCTCCCCCGCACAGATACGCAGTATTTT

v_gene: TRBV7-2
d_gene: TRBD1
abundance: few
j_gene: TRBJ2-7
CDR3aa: CASSLRTGYGEQYF
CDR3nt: TGTGCCAGCAGCTTACGGACAGGGTACGGCGAGCAGTACTTC

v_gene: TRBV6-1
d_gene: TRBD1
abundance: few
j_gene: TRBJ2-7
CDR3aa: CASSNFRDREWYEQYF
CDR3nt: TGTGCCAGCAGTAATTTCCGGGACAGGGAATGGTACGAGCAGTACTTC

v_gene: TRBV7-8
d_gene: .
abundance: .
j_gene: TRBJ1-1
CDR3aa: CASSSYGGRAFF
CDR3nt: TGTGCCAGCAGCTCCTACGGGGGACGGGCTTTCTTT

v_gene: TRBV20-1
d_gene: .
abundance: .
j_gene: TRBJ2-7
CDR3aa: CSAPRTGGFEQYF
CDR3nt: TGCAGTGCTCCTCGGACTGGGGGGTTCGAGCAGTACTTC

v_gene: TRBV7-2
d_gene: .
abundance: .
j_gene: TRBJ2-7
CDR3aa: CASSFGGIINEQYF
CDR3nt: TGTGCCAGCAGCTTTGGGGGTATTATAAACGAGCAGTACTTC

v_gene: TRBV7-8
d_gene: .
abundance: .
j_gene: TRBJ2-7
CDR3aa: CASSLDPIGVLSSYEQYF
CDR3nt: TGTGCCAGCAGCTTAGACCCGATAGGCGTCCTAAGCTCCTACGAGCAGTACTTC

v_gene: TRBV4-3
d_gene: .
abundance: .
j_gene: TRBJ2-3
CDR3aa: CASSQDLLATDTQYF
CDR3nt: TGCGCCAGCAGCCAAGATCTTCTAGCAACAGATACGCAGTATTTT

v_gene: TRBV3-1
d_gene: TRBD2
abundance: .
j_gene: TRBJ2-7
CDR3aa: CASSQVLAGEQYF
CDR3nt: TGTGCCAGCAGCCAAGTGCTAGCGGGGGAGCAGTACTTC

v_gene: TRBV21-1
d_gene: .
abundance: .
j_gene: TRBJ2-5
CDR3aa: CASSKAGTAGATQYF
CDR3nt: TGTGCCAGCAGCAAAGCCGGGACCGCAGGTGCGACCCAGTACTTC

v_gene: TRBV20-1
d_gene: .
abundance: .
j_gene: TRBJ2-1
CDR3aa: CSAGRGEQFF
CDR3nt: TGCAGTGCTGGTAGAGGTGAGCAGTTCTTC

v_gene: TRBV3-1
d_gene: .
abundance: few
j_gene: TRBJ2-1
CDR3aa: CASSLAPPVHEQFF
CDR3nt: TGTGCCAGCAGCCTAGCCCCCCCGGTACATGAGCAGTTCTTC

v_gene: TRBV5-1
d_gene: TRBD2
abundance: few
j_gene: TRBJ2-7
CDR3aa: CASSLGQRGPQYF
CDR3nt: TGCGCCAGCAGCTTGGGACAGCGGGGTCCGCAGTACTTC

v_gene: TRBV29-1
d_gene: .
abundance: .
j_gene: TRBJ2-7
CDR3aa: CSVRTVLSYEQYF
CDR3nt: TGCAGCGTTCGTACAGTCCTCTCCTACGAGCAGTACTTC

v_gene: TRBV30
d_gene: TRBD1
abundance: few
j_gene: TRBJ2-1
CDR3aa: CAWSAGTGNNEQFF
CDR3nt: TGTGCCTGGAGTGCCGGGACAGGCAACAATGAGCAGTTCTTC